This T cell receptor (beta chain) was identified in a study of shared clonotypes between healthy human individuals. Germline lookup yields CDR1 ENHRY and CDR2 SYGVKD. This CDR3 is 15 amino acids long. V lost 2 bases, J lost 1 base, and 3 bases stayed unmatched. Study results and limitations: Sampling involved blood alone; tissue repertoires likely differ. It was observed that approximately 5% of naive CD4 clonotypes were shared across several donors.

Into CD45RA+ naive and CD45RA-negative memory subsets, the CD4+ cells were split. With regard to this clone: Antigen unknown.

The test was conducted at deep level. TCRdb's copy holds only in-frame clones and misses some; the assay was immunoSEQ multiplex PCR. The sample records a few million clones, approximately 94% being singletons. The V gene is TRBV10-3, the J gene TRBJ2-7, with 9 bases fitting TRBD2. This sequence was found in a man aged 18 to 35 in good health. The sequenced material came from naive CD4+ T cells sorted from blood. The subset here: CD45RA+ positively selected. CDR3 nucleotides: TGTGCCATCAGTGAGGGAAGCGGGAGGTCCTACGAGCAGTACTTC. Translating gives CAISEGSGRSYEQYF.